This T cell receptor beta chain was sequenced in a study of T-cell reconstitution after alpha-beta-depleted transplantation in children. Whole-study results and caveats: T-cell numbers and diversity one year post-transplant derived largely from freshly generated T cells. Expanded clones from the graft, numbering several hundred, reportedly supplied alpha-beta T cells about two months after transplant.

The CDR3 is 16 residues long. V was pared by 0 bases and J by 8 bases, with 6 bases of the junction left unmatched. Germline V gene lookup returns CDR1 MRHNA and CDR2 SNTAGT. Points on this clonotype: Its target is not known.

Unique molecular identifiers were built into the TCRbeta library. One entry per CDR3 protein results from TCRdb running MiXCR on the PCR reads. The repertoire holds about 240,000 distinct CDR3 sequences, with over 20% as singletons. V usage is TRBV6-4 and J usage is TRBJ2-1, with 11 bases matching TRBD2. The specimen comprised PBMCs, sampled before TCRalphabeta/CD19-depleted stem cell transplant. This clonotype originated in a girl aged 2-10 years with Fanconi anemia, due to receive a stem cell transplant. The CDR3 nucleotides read TGTGCCAGCAGTGACTCGAGACTAGCGGGACGAGATGAGCAGTTCTTC. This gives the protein CASSDSRLAGRDEQFF.